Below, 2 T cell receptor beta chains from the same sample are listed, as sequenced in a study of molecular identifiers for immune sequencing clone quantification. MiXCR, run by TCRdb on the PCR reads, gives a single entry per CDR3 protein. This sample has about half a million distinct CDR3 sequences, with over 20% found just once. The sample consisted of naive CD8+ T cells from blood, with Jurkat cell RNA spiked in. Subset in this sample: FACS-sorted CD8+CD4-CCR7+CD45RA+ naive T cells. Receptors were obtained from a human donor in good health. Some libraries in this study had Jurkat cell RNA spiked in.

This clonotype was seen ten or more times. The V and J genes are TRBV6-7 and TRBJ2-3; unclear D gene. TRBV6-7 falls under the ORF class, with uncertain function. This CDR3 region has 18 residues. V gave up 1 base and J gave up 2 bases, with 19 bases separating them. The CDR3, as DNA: TGTGCCAGCAGTTACTATTGGGCACCGGCTAGGACCACAGATACGCAGTATTTT. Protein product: CASSYYWAPARTTDTQYF.

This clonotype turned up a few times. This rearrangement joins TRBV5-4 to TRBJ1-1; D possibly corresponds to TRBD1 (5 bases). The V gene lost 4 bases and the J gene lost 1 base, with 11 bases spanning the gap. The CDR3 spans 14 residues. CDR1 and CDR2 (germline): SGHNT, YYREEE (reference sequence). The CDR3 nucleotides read TGTGCCAGCAGCATAGGGGCGGAGAACACTGAAGCTTTCTTT. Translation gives CASSIGAENTEAFF.